This T cell receptor beta chain came from a study of patients and donors after allogeneic stem cell transplantation. The CDR3 is made up of 14 amino acids. In germline, CDR1 is SGHRS, CDR2 YFSETQ. V lost 4 bases to trimming and J lost 4 bases, with 13 bases between them. In TCRdb, the RT-PCR reads were re-called with MiXCR into one record per CDR3 protein. The table includes about a million distinct CDR3 sequences, 18% detected once. V gene TRBV5-1 combines with J gene TRBJ2-3; no clear D gene. The sample taken for sequencing was blood, either unsorted or a sorted T cell fraction (not recorded which). The clonotype comes from a human donor who was either an allogeneic HSCT recipient or a stem cell or donor lymphocyte infusion donor (not recorded which). It is not recorded whose cells these are; they may come from a transplant donor. In DNA form, the CDR3 reads TGCGCCAGCAGCCTCACCGGAGTAGCAGATACGCAGTATTTT. This codes for CASSLTGVADTQYF.